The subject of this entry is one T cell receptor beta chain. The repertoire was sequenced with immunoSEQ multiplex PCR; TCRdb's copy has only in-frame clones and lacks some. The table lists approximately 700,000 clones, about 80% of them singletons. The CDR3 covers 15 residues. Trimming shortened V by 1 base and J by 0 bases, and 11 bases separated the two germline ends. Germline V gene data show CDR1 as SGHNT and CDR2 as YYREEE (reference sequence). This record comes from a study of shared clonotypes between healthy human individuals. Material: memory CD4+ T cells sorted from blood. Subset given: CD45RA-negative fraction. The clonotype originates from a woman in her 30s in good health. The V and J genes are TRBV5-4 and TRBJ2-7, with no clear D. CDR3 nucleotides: TGTGCCAGCAGCTTGTCGTCCTCCAACTCCTACGAGCAGTACTTC. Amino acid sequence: CASSLSSSNSYEQYF.